These 18 T cell receptor beta chains came from one sample sequenced in a study of human T cells and chemical hapten exposure. Time point meaning: pre-sensitization, week 0. Treatment specified: therapeutic diphenylcyclopropenone sensitization with weekly scalp DPC. TCRdb reprocessed the RACE reads via MiXCR and lists one record per CDR3 protein. The table includes about 87,000 distinct CDR3 sequences, 8% to 10% detected once. Sequencing used whole blood, obtained in connection with sensitization to the hapten diphenylcyclopropenone (DPC). Source of these receptors: a woman aged 40 to 55 with alopecia areata. Some clones in this sample may be carry-over from other donors' samples.

This clonotype occurred many times. The rearrangement joins TRBV12-3 or TRBV12-4 to TRBJ1-6; a possible D gene is TRBD1 (6 bases). The V gene lost 5 bases and the J gene lost 0 bases, with 17 bases spanning the gap. The CDR3 consists of 18 residues. The CDR3 here is CASSTRDIRSSYNSPLHF. The CDR3 DNA reads as TGTGCCAGCAGTACCCGGGACATTCGGAGCTCCTATAATTCACCCCTCCACTTT.

On this clonotype itself: This may come from a read error, since a much larger clone is one base off. The chain joins TRBV6-1 to TRBJ2-1; no clear D. With 3 bases removed from V and 7 bases from J, the gap between germline ends came to 7 bases. CDR3 length: 12 residues. Germline CDR1 reads MNHNS; CDR2 reads SASEGT. The CDR3 bases are TGTGCCAGCAGTGAGATGGTTAATGAGCAGTTCTTC. Translation: CASSEMVNEQFF.

This clonotype has only a few counts. The chain recombines TRBV14 with TRBJ1-6; D gene ambiguous. Germline V CDR1 and CDR2: SGHDN, FVKESK. This CDR3 region has 14 residues. V lost 4 bases and J lost 8, with 12 bases in between. The CDR3 DNA reads as TGTGCCAGCAGCCTTGACCTCTGGGATTCACCCCTCCACTTT. This codes for CASSLDLWDSPLHF. Variable domain in full (rest from reference TRBV14 and TRBJ1-6): EAGVTQFPSHSVIEKGQTVTLRCDPISGHDNLYWYRRVMGKEIKFLLHFVKESKQDESGMPNNRFLAERTGGTYSTLKVQPAELEDSGVYFCASSLDLWDSPLHFGNGTRLTVT.

This clonotype showed up many times. The chain couples TRBV20-1 to TRBJ2-1, with a weak D call TRBD2 (5 bases). Per the germline V gene, CDR1 is DFQATT and CDR2 is SNEGSKA (reference sequence). The germline V and J ends were trimmed by 5 bases and 0 bases, with 17 bases remaining between them. The CDR3 runs 16 residues. In DNA form, the CDR3 reads TGCAGTGCTCAGATGGGGAGCCGAATCTCCTACAATGAGCAGTTCTTC. Amino acid sequence: CSAQMGSRISYNEQFF.

This clonotype was counted ten times or more. The chain combines TRBV20-1 with TRBJ2-5; 10 bases agree with TRBD1. The CDR3 totals 16 residues. Germline lookup yields CDR1 DFQATT and CDR2 SNEGSKA (reference sequence). V was pared by 5 bases and J by 7 bases, with 16 bases of the junction left unmatched. DNA for the CDR3: TGCAGTGCTTGGGGGTCCGGGACAGGGGTGATCGGGACCCAGTACTTC. It translates to CSAWGSGTGVIGTQYF.

J is TRBJ2-5 and V is TRBV27; 9 nucleotides match TRBD1. Unmatched junction bases numbered 5, after V lost 5 bases and J lost 4 bases. CDR1 and CDR2 from the germline V gene are MNHEY and SMNVEV (reference sequence). The CDR3 is made up of 14 amino acids. The CDR3 DNA reads as TGTGCCAGCAGTAACAGGGGGCTCACAGAGACCCAGTACTTC. This sequence encodes CASSNRGLTETQYF.

The J gene is TRBJ2-3, the V gene TRBV9; 7 bases map to TRBD2. The CDR3 sequence is 16 residues long. The trim removed 0 bases at V and 2 bases at J, leaving 6 bases unmatched. Germline V CDR1 and CDR2: SGDLS, YYNGEE. For the CDR3, the DNA is TGTGCCAGCAGCGTAGTGGCGGGGGACTCCACAGATACGCAGTATTTT. Translating gives CASSVVAGDSTDTQYF.

The genes are TRBV4-1 and TRBJ2-3, with 9 bases matching TRBD2. From germline, CDR1 is MGHRA and CDR2 YSYEKL. V was pared by 1 base and J by 2 bases, with 7 bases of the junction left unmatched. The CDR3 totals 17 residues. The CDR3 sequence is CASSQGVAGAPTDTQYF. CDR3 sequence (DNA): TGCGCCAGCAGCCAAGGGGTAGCGGGGGCCCCCACAGATACGCAGTATTTT.

The V call is TRBV28, the J call TRBJ2-3; tentative D call: TRBD2 (5 bases). Germline CDR1 MDHEN, CDR2 SYDVKM. Trimming took 2 bases from V and 1 from J, leaving 7 bases between them. The CDR3 covers 14 residues. Here the CDR3 reads CASSLLARTDTQYF. The CDR3 bases are TGTGCCAGCAGTTTACTAGCTCGCACAGATACGCAGTATTTT.

This clonotype showed up just a few times. The genes are TRBV5-1 and TRBJ2-1, with 7 nucleotides matching TRBD2. In germline, CDR1 is SGHRS, CDR2 YFSETQ. V gave up 4 bases and J gave up 0 bases; unmatched junction bases: 7. There are 16 residues in the CDR3. CDR3 in amino acids: CASSPLGGGSYNEQFF. The CDR3 bases are TGCGCCAGCAGCCCGCTTGGCGGGGGCTCCTACAATGAGCAGTTCTTC.

This clonotype occurred many times. V usage is TRBV10-3 and J usage is TRBJ1-5; TRBD1 matches 10 bases. Trimming took 4 bases from V and 4 from J; bases not matched to a gene: 7. The germline V gene encodes CDR1 ENHRY and CDR2 SYGVKD. The CDR3 spans 16 residues. Here the CDR3 reads CAISVGQGDWNQPQHF. The CDR3 DNA reads TGTGCCATCAGTGTAGGACAGGGGGATTGGAATCAGCCCCAGCATTTT.

Ten or more counts support this clonotype. The chain combines TRBV7-2 with TRBJ1-1, with a possible D match to TRBD1 (5 bases). The CDR3 contains 15 residues. Trimming stripped 7 bases from V and 0 bases from J, with 15 bases between. Germline V gene sequence: CDR1 SGHTA, CDR2 FQGNSA. In nucleotides, the CDR3 is TGTGCCAGCATGAACAAGGGGACCATGAACACTGAAGCTTTCTTT. Amino acid sequence: CASMNKGTMNTEAFF. The variable domain in full, completed from reference TRBV7-2 and TRBJ1-1, reads GAGVSQSPSNKVTEKGKDVELRCDPISGHTALYWYRQSLGQGLEFLIYFQGNSAPDKSGLPSDRFSAERTGGSVSTLTIQRTQQEDSAVYLCASMNKGTMNTEAFFGQGTRLTVV.

The chain is built from TRBV20-1 and TRBJ1-5; 9 bases are shared with TRBD1. Per germline, CDR1 DFQATT and CDR2 SNEGSKA (reference sequence). This CDR3 is built from 13 residues. The trim removed 3 bases at V and 6 bases at J, leaving 3 bases unmatched. CDR3 amino acids: CSARGQGIQPQHF. In DNA form, the CDR3 reads TGCAGTGCTAGGGGACAGGGTATTCAGCCCCAGCATTTT.

This clonotype was counted a few times. The V and J genes are TRBV7-8 and TRBJ2-4; the D call may be TRBD1 or TRBD2 (6 bases each). The CDR3 contains 18 residues. Trimming stripped 5 bases from V and 8 bases from J, with 28 bases between. Germline assignment: CDR1 SGHVS and CDR2 FQNEAQ. The CDR3 nucleotides are TGTGCCAGCAGCCTCCTGTCGGGCCGGGGGCAGGGCCGGGACATTCAGTACTTC. This gives the protein CASSLLSGRGQGRDIQYF.

The rearrangement uses TRBV7-6 and TRBJ2-7; 7 bases line up with TRBD2. Germline V lookup: CDR1 SGHVS, CDR2 FNYEAQ. The V gene end was trimmed by 6 bases and the J gene end by 3 bases; junction bases not matched to a gene: 11. This CDR3 has 15 residues. The DNA of the CDR3 is TGTGCCAGCAGTCCCAGGGAGGGGAGTATCTACGAGCAGTACTTC. Translated, it gives CASSPREGSIYEQYF.

V usage is TRBV14 and J usage is TRBJ2-2; D could derive from TRBD1 or TRBD2 (5 bases each). The V and J ends lost 4 bases and 0 bases respectively, with 15 bases between them. This CDR3 is 17 amino acids long. Germline lookup yields CDR1 SGHDN and CDR2 FVKESK. DNA of the CDR3: TGTGCCAGCAGCCGTTACCTACCGGGGCCGAACACCGGGGAGCTGTTTTTT. This codes for CASSRYLPGPNTGELFF.

In this sample, this clonotype turned up many times. CDR3: CASSYSIQGSTSGMSGELFF. CDR3 nucleotide sequence: TGTGCCAGCAGTTACTCGATCCAGGGGTCAACTAGCGGGATGTCCGGGGAGCTGTTTTTT. V usage is TRBV6-5 and J usage is TRBJ2-2; the match to TRBD2 covers 10 bases. Germline-derived CDR1 and CDR2 are MNHEY and SVGAGI. This CDR3 region has 20 residues. V was pared by 0 bases and J by 6 bases, with 16 bases of the junction left unmatched.

This clonotype was picked up many times. The chain is built from TRBV28 and TRBJ1-2, with D maybe TRBD1 (6 bases). The CDR3 runs 14 residues. Germline V gives CDR1 MDHEN, CDR2 SYDVKM. The V gene lost 2 bases and the J gene lost 3 bases, with 10 bases spanning the gap. The CDR3 is CASSLTRGDYGYTF. The CDR3, as DNA: TGTGCCAGCAGTTTAACTAGGGGGGACTATGGCTACACCTTC.